This entry lists 26 T cell receptor beta chains sequenced from one sample in a study of T cell repertoires in aging, cancer and after chemotherapy. Amplification of TCR beta used genomic DNA extracted from peripheral blood. A mixed TRB-A/B primer pool amplified rearranged TRB by multiplex touch-down PCR. Via MiXCR, TCRdb re-called the multiplex PCR reads, giving one row per CDR3 protein. The sample has about 1,800 distinct CDR3 sequences, under 35% seen once; the top ten hold around a tenth. Material for sequencing was blood. These receptors originate from a human donor with a solid tumor.

The chain employs TRBV20-1 and TRBJ2-3; 11 bases agree with TRBD2. After removal of 6 bases from V and 6 bases from J, the junction contained 8 bases not matched to a gene. Germline CDR1 and CDR2: DFQATT and SNEGSKA (reference sequence). The CDR3 runs to 14 residues. The CDR3 DNA is TGCAGTGCCAAAAGGACTAGCGGGTACGATACGCAGTATTTT. Amino acid sequence: CSAKRTSGYDTQYF.

Worth noting for this clonotype: It is likely a read error, because the conserved phenylalanine at the end of the CDR3 is missing. J is TRBJ2-2 and V is TRBV7-9, with no clear D. Germline assignment: CDR1 SEHNR and CDR2 FQNEAQ (reference sequence). V was pared by 1 base and J by 7 bases, with 10 bases between. This CDR3 has 14 amino acids. The CDR3 reads CASSLEGANGELFS. In DNA, the CDR3 is TGTGCCAGCAGCTTAGAAGGCGCCAACGGGGAGCTGTTTTCT.

This clonotype occurred a few times. V and J are TRBV6-2 or TRBV6-3 and TRBJ2-1; 10 bases match TRBD2. The CDR3 loop spans 19 amino acids. Per germline, CDR1 MNHEY and CDR2 SVGEGT. Trimming at V came to 2 bases and at J to 6 bases, leaving 16 bases not matched to a gene. CDR3 sequence: CASSYGAISERGGRNEQFF. In DNA form, the CDR3 reads TGTGCCAGCAGTTACGGGGCTATTTCGGAGCGGGGGGGACGCAATGAGCAGTTCTTC.

This clonotype was counted only a few times. CDR3 protein: CASSQDIGTQETQYF. The CDR3 DNA is TGCGCCAGCAGCCAAGATATCGGGACCCAAGAGACCCAGTACTTC. This chain joins TRBV4-3 and TRBJ2-5; D assignment may be TRBD1 or TRBD2 (5 bases each). The V gene's germline CDR1 is LGHNA and CDR2 YSLEER. The CDR3 runs to 15 residues. Trimming left V 0 bases short and J 1 base short, with 9 bases between.

This clonotype showed up just a few times. The chain links TRBV7-2 to TRBJ1-1; TRBD1 might be the D (5 bases). The CDR3 contains 13 residues. V was pared by 1 base and J by 9 bases, with 12 bases between. Germline CDR1 SGHTA, CDR2 FQGNSA. CDR3 nucleotides: TGTGCCAGCAGCTTAGGGGTCAGGGTCCAAGCTTTCTTT. Encoded protein: CASSLGVRVQAFF.

This chain connects TRBV11-2 to TRBJ2-7, with 9 bases fitting TRBD2. CDR3 length: 15 residues. In germline, CDR1 is SGHAT, CDR2 FQNNGV. V dropped 1 base and J dropped 7; count of bases not matched to a gene: 8. CDR3 sequence: CASSLARGGAAEQYF. The CDR3 DNA is TGTGCCAGCAGCTTAGCACGCGGGGGGGCGGCGGAGCAGTACTTC. Filled out from reference TRBV11-2 and TRBJ2-7, the complete variable domain reads EAGVAQSPRYKIIEKRQSVAFWCNPISGHATLYWYQQILGQGPKLLIQFQNNGVVDDSQLPKDRFSAERLKGVDSTLKIQPAKLEDSAVYLCASSLARGGAAEQYFGPGTRLTVT.

This clonotype was counted between two and nine times. V is TRBV7-2 and J is TRBJ2-1; 7 bases fit TRBD2. This CDR3 contains 16 residues. Trimming at V came to 0 bases and at J to 2 bases, leaving 4 bases not matched to a gene. Germline V gene lookup returns CDR1 SGHTA and CDR2 FQGNSA. CDR3 DNA: TGTGCCAGCAGCTTAGCTAATAGCGGGCCCTACAATGAGCAGTTCTTC. It is translated as CASSLANSGPYNEQFF.

The rearrangement links TRBV7-2 to TRBJ1-5; TRBD1 agrees at 8 bases. The V gene's germline CDR1 is SGHTA and CDR2 FQGNSA. Unmatched junction bases numbered 5, after V lost 4 bases and J lost 3 bases. The CDR3 is 15 residues long. In DNA, the CDR3 is TGTGCCAGCAGCTCAAGACAGGGGCCCAATCAGCCCCAGCATTTT. Protein sequence: CASSSRQGPNQPQHF.

This clonotype has a handful of counts. The V call is TRBV10-3, the J call TRBJ1-2; 9 positions match TRBD1. Germline V lookup: CDR1 ENHRY, CDR2 SYGVKD. The CDR3 totals 15 residues. Trimming cost V 0 bases and J 9 bases; bases outside gene matches: 8. The CDR3 nucleotides read TGTGCCATCAGTGAGTCAGGACAGGGGAAGAGAAGCTACACCTTC. Its protein is CAISESGQGKRSYTF.

The chain carries TRBV14 and TRBJ2-5, with D unclear. The germline gives CDR1 SGHDN, CDR2 FVKESK. The CDR3 is made up of 16 amino acids. Trimming stripped 3 bases from V and 0 bases from J, with 14 bases between. The CDR3 region is CASSQSWSGYQETQYF. The CDR3 bases are TGTGCCAGCAGCCAGTCTTGGTCAGGATACCAAGAGACCCAGTACTTC. Together with reference TRBV14 and TRBJ2-5, the CDR3 gives the full variable domain: EAGVTQFPSHSVIEKGQTVTLRCDPISGHDNLYWYRRVMGKEIKFLLHFVKESKQDESGMPNNRFLAERTGGTYSTLKVQPAELEDSGVYFCASSQSWSGYQETQYFGPGTRLLVL.

Relative to its sample, this clonotype is large (0.1 to 1%). The CDR3, as DNA: TGCAGTGCTAGAGATGGCCGAGCTGGAGTCAATGAGCAGTTCTTC. Its translation is CSARDGRAGVNEQFF. The V gene is TRBV20-1, the J gene TRBJ2-1; D uncertain. V was cut by 0 bases and J by 6 bases, with 15 bases left in between. Germline V lookup: CDR1 DFQATT, CDR2 SNEGSKA (reference sequence). The CDR3 sequence is 15 residues long.

This rearrangement joins TRBV6-4 to TRBJ1-3, with D hard to call. This CDR3 comprises 16 residues. The ends were cut back, 7 bases at V and 0 bases at J, with 16 bases in the middle. Germline values: CDR1 MRHNA, CDR2 SNTAGT. The CDR3 is CASILGGGLSGNTIYF. Here the CDR3 DNA reads TGTGCCAGCATTTTAGGAGGTGGACTCTCTGGAAACACCATATATTTT.

About this clonotype itself: The junction and the germline gene differ at one end; a read error may be behind it. V gene TRBV7-9 combines with J gene TRBJ1-2; D not certain. CDR3 length equals 16 residues. Germline CDR1 is SEHNR and CDR2 is FQNEAQ (reference sequence). The CDR3 DNA is TGCGCCAGCAGCATTGGCTATAAGGGTGAACTTGGTGGCTACACCTTC. Translation gives CASSIGYKGELGGYTF.

In this sample, this clonotype turned up a few times. Here the CDR3 DNA reads TGTGCCAGTAGTAAGGGACAGTTCGCCACTGAAGCTTTCTTT. Its translation: CASSKGQFATEAFF. The chain combines TRBV19 with TRBJ1-1; 7 nucleotides line up with TRBD1. The CDR3 sequence is 14 residues long. The V and J ends lost 4 bases and 4 bases, in that order; junction bases with no gene match: 6. CDR1 is LNHDA and CDR2 is SQIVND in the germline V gene (reference sequence).

This chain connects TRBV4-3 to TRBJ2-5; 7 positions agree with TRBD1. V gave up 3 bases and J gave up 0 bases; unmatched junction bases: 1. Germline V gene sequence: CDR1 LGHNA, CDR2 YSLEER. The CDR3 totals 14 residues. The CDR3 here is CASSHRGNQETQYF. The CDR3 DNA is TGCGCCAGCAGCCACAGGGGGAACCAAGAGACCCAGTACTTC.

This clonotype was detected a few times. The J gene is TRBJ1-3, the V gene TRBV29-1; D uncertain. CDR3 length: 13 amino acids. The V gene lost 5 bases and the J gene lost 5 bases, with 13 bases spanning the gap. From germline, CDR1 is SQVTM and CDR2 ANQGSEA. Written as DNA, the CDR3 is TGCAGCGTTACCGCGGGTAACAGAAACACCATATATTTT. It translates to CSVTAGNRNTIYF.

In this sample, this clonotype turned up a few times. This chain connects TRBV20-1 to TRBJ1-5, with D possibly matching TRBD1 (5 bases). V lost 3 bases and J 0 bases, leaving 18 bases between the germline ends. Per the germline V gene, CDR1 is DFQATT and CDR2 is SNEGSKA (reference sequence). This CDR3 has 17 residues. CDR3: CSASRTPGPHSNQPQHF. As DNA, the CDR3 is TGCAGTGCTAGTAGGACACCCGGTCCGCATAGCAATCAGCCCCAGCATTTT.

The chain has TRBV19 and TRBJ2-5, with 7 nucleotides matching TRBD1. There are 15 residues in the CDR3. Trimming took 4 bases from V and 1 from J; bases not matched to a gene: 6. Germline V gene sequence: CDR1 LNHDA, CDR2 SQIVND (reference sequence). The DNA of the CDR3 is TGTGCCAGTAGTAAGGGGGCGGGTATCCAAGAGACCCAGTACTTC. Translating gives CASSKGAGIQETQYF.

This chain's CDR3 is CASSTTTRDRGSYETQYF. CDR3 nucleotide sequence: TGTGCCAGCAGCACTACTACCAGGGACAGGGGAAGTTACGAGACCCAGTACTTC. The chain couples TRBV7-9 to TRBJ2-5, with 10 bases fitting TRBD1. In germline, CDR1 is SEHNR, CDR2 FQNEAQ (reference sequence). The trim removed 5 bases at V and 5 bases at J, leaving 17 bases unmatched. The CDR3 totals 18 residues.

The chain uses TRBV7-2 and TRBJ1-5, with a weak D call TRBD1 (5 bases). The ends were cut back, 4 bases at V and 9 bases at J, with 13 bases in the middle. The CDR3 consists of 13 residues. The germline V gene encodes CDR1 SGHTA and CDR2 FQGNSA. This CDR3 reads CASSWGRTGPQHF. DNA of the CDR3: TGTGCCAGCAGCTGGGGACGCACTGGGCCCCAGCATTTT.

This clonotype was counted only a few times. V usage is TRBV5-6 and J usage is TRBJ1-5; D perhaps matches TRBD1 (5 bases). The CDR3 covers 15 residues. Germline CDR1 is SGHDT and CDR2 is YYEEEE. Trimming stripped 0 bases from V and 4 bases from J, with 11 bases between. The chain's CDR3 is CASSLGQFPNQPQHF. The CDR3 DNA reads TGTGCCAGCAGCTTGGGACAGTTTCCTAATCAGCCCCAGCATTTT.

The gene calls are TRBV6-6 and TRBJ1-2; D is uncertain. The CDR3 is made up of 14 amino acids. V lost 4 bases and J lost 9, with 18 bases in between. The germline gives CDR1 MNHNY, CDR2 SVGAGI (reference sequence). Written as DNA, the CDR3 is TGTGCCAGCAGTTTTTCCTTGGACGCATCGAGCTACACCTTC. Its translation: CASSFSLDASSYTF.

The rearrangement joins TRBV5-1 to TRBJ1-4; 8 bases match TRBD1. The CDR3 has 14 amino acids. Germline loops: CDR1 SGHRS, CDR2 YFSETQ. The V and J ends lost 3 bases and 7 bases, in that order; junction bases with no gene match: 5. Here the CDR3 reads CASSSGGAGEKLFF. The CDR3 DNA sequence: TGCGCCAGCAGCTCAGGGGGCGCGGGTGAAAAACTGTTTTTT.

For this clonotype: At one of its ends the junction is not consistent with the germline gene, which may arise from a read error. This rearrangement joins TRBV27 to TRBJ2-3; TRBD1 aligns across 8 bases. CDR1 is MNHEY and CDR2 is SMNVEV in the germline V gene (reference sequence). There are 15 residues in the CDR3. This CDR3 is CASSSTGVRTDTKYF. The CDR3 nucleotides are TGTGCCAGCAGTTCGACAGGGGTGCGCACAGATACGAAGTATTTT.

V gene TRBV6-1 combines with J gene TRBJ1-2; D is unresolved. Per the germline V gene, CDR1 is MNHNS and CDR2 is SASEGT. The CDR3 is 12 residues long. V lost 2 bases and J lost 3, with 4 bases in between. Here the CDR3 DNA reads TGTGCCAGCAGTGAAACCGACTATGGCTACACCTTC. Its protein is CASSETDYGYTF.

This clonotype appeared a few times. V usage is TRBV12-3 or TRBV12-4 and J usage is TRBJ2-2; D tentatively fits TRBD1 or TRBD2 (5 bases each). The CDR3 has 15 residues. V dropped 1 base and J dropped 1 base, with 7 bases sitting between them. The CDR3 reads CASSLGGGNTGELFF. As DNA, the CDR3 is TGTGCCAGCAGTTTAGGTGGGGGGAACACCGGGGAGCTGTTTTTT.